Listed below are T cell receptor beta chains from one sample, sequenced in a study of blood T cell repertoires in COVID-19. TCRdb's table, derived via immunoSEQ multiplex PCR, lists solely in-frame clones and lacks some. The sample holds about 140,000 clones; about 80% are singletons and the top ten take over 7%. Source material: peripheral blood. The source of these receptors is a human donor in a cohort sampled during active COVID-19. Each CDR3 is given with its conserved first and last residue. D genes are given only for firm matches. The listing skips clone size in some rows; elsewhere it reads once, few, many or a size class.

V: TRBV6-5
size: .
J: TRBJ1-2
D: TRBD1
DNA: TGTGCCAGCAGAGGACAGGGGGCAAGGGGCTACACCTTC
CDR3: CASRGQGARGYTF

V: TRBV7-9
size: .
J: TRBJ2-7
D: TRBD1
DNA: TGTGCCAGCAGCTTAGTAGGGGGCCTCCACGAGCAGTACTTC
CDR3: CASSLVGGLHEQYF

V: TRBV9
size: .
J: TRBJ2-7
D: TRBD1
DNA: TGTGCCAGCAGCGTAGCGCCGCTTGGAGACAGGGGGCAGGACGAGCAGTACTTC
CDR3: CASSVAPLGDRGQDEQYF

V: TRBV6-5
size: .
J: TRBJ2-7
D: .
DNA: TGTGCCAGCAGTCAGGCCGAGAAGCAGTACTTC
CDR3: CASSQAEKQYF

V: TRBV24-1
size: .
J: TRBJ2-1
D: TRBD2
DNA: TGTGCCACCAGTGACGCGGGACTAGCGAGGAATTACAATGAGCAGTTCTTC
CDR3: CATSDAGLARNYNEQFF

V: TRBV7-9
size: .
J: TRBJ2-3
D: TRBD2
DNA: TGTGCCAGCAGCCCCCCTAGCGGGGGTAGGACAGATACGCAGTATTTT
CDR3: CASSPPSGGRTDTQYF

V: TRBV28
size: .
J: TRBJ2-5
D: .
DNA: TGTGCCAGCAGTTTACCCCAGGGTGAGAGAGAGACCCAGTACTTC
CDR3: CASSLPQGERETQYF

V: TRBV24-1
size: once
J: TRBJ2-1
D: TRBD1
DNA: TGTGCCACCAGTGATGCCGGGACAGGGGTCGACAATGAGCAGTTCTTC
CDR3: CATSDAGTGVDNEQFF

V: TRBV2
size: .
J: TRBJ1-3
D: .
DNA: TGTGCCAGCAGACCCGGCAGGTCGAACTCTGGAAACACCATATATTTT
CDR3: CASRPGRSNSGNTIYF

V: TRBV21-1
size: .
J: TRBJ2-5
D: .
DNA: TGTGCCAGCAGCAATCACGGCACCCAGGCCCAGTACTTC
CDR3: CASSNHGTQAQYF

V: TRBV7-3
size: .
J: TRBJ1-1
D: .
DNA: TGTGCCAGCAGTAACCCGACGGGGGCTGAAGCTTTCTTT
CDR3: CASSNPTGAEAFF

V: TRBV9
size: .
J: TRBJ1-1
D: .
DNA: TGTGCCAGCAGCGGAGTTAAAATGAACACTGAAGCTTTCTTT
CDR3: CASSGVKMNTEAFF

V: TRBV5-6
size: .
J: TRBJ1-5
D: TRBD1
DNA: TGTGCCAGCAGCTCCCGGGACAGGGGGTCGTGGCAGCCCCAGCATTTT
CDR3: CASSSRDRGSWQPQHF

V: TRBV6-5
size: .
J: TRBJ1-2
D: .
DNA: TGTGCCAGCAGTTACCGGGCGGGCCTTAACTATGGCTACACCTTC
CDR3: CASSYRAGLNYGYTF

V: TRBV5-4
size: .
J: TRBJ2-7
D: TRBD1
DNA: TGTGCCAGCAGCTTGTGGGGACAGAATTACGAGCAGTACTTC
CDR3: CASSLWGQNYEQYF

V: TRBV3-1/TRBV3-2
size: .
J: TRBJ2-7
D: .
DNA: TGTGCCAGCAGCCACAGCCTCCTAGCCGAGCAGTACTTC
CDR3: CASSHSLLAEQYF

V: TRBV5-5
size: .
J: TRBJ1-5
D: .
DNA: TGTGCCAGCAGCCCGGGGGTAACGCAGCCCCAGCATTTT
CDR3: CASSPGVTQPQHF

V: TRBV5-1
size: few
J: TRBJ2-1
D: TRBD1
DNA: TGCGCCAGCAGACGTGGACAGGGGGAGGTCAATGAGCAGTTCTTC
CDR3: CASRRGQGEVNEQFF

V: TRBV28
size: once
J: TRBJ1-2
D: TRBD1
DNA: TGTGCCAGCAGTCATAGGGGGCAGGGCTATGGCTACACCTTC
CDR3: CASSHRGQGYGYTF

V: TRBV24-1
size: .
J: TRBJ2-7
D: TRBD1
DNA: TGTGCCACCAGTGAAAAGGGACAGGGGGCCTACGAGCAGTACTTC
CDR3: CATSEKGQGAYEQYF

V: TRBV3-1/TRBV3-2
size: .
J: TRBJ2-7
D: TRBD1
DNA: TGTGCCAGCAGCCAAGCGGACAGGTTGACCTCCTACGAGCAGTACTTC
CDR3: CASSQADRLTSYEQYF

V: TRBV5-4
size: .
J: TRBJ2-1
D: .
DNA: TGTGCCAGCAGCTTGGGTAGCTACGGTGAGCAGTTCTTC
CDR3: CASSLGSYGEQFF

V: TRBV15
size: .
J: TRBJ2-7
D: TRBD1
DNA: TGTGCCACCAGCGTCCGACAGGGGGCTGTCCACGAGCAGTACTTC
CDR3: CATSVRQGAVHEQYF

V: TRBV5-5
size: .
J: TRBJ1-6
D: .
DNA: TGTGCCAGCAGCTTACTTTCGGACAGTCGTAATTCACCCCTCCACTTT
CDR3: CASSLLSDSRNSPLHF

V: TRBV6-4
size: .
J: TRBJ1-1
D: .
DNA: TGTGCCAGCAGGAGACAGGCTAACACTGAAGCTTTCTTT
CDR3: CASRRQANTEAFF

V: TRBV6-5
size: few
J: TRBJ1-1
D: .
DNA: TGTGCCAGCACCCCCTTAGGGGTTTTGGCGACTGAAGCTTTCTTT
CDR3: CASTPLGVLATEAFF

V: TRBV21-1
size: .
J: TRBJ1-1
D: .
DNA: TGTCCGGGAGGGCCGAACACTGAAGCTTTCTTT
CDR3: CPGGPNTEAFF

V: TRBV27
size: .
J: TRBJ2-5
D: .
DNA: TGTGCCAGCAGTTCCCAACCTAGGCCGCCCCAAGAGACCCAGTACTTC
CDR3: CASSSQPRPPQETQYF

V: TRBV19
size: .
J: TRBJ2-1
D: .
DNA: TGTGCCAGTAGTTGGTCAAGGCTAGCTAATGAGCAGTTCTTC
CDR3: CASSWSRLANEQFF

V: TRBV5-1
size: .
J: TRBJ1-2
D: TRBD1
DNA: TGCGCCAGCAGCTTGGGTGGACAGGGGAGCGGCTACACCTTC
CDR3: CASSLGGQGSGYTF

V: TRBV28
size: .
J: TRBJ2-7
D: TRBD2
DNA: TGTGCCAGCCGTCAACCGGGGGGTGGGCAGTACTTC
CDR3: CASRQPGGGQYF

V: TRBV29-1
size: many
J: TRBJ2-1
D: TRBD2
DNA: TGCAGCGTTGGGCCAGCGGGGGGGCCCTACAATGAGCAGTTCTTC
CDR3: CSVGPAGGPYNEQFF

V: TRBV27
size: .
J: TRBJ2-7
D: TRBD1
DNA: TGTGCCAGCAGTTCTCGGGGACAGGGAGGGGGCGAGCAGTACTTC
CDR3: CASSSRGQGGGEQYF

V: TRBV5-1
size: .
J: TRBJ2-2
D: .
DNA: TGCGCCAGCAGCCCACAGGGTTCGACGCCCGGGGAGCTGTTTTTT
CDR3: CASSPQGSTPGELFF

V: TRBV15
size: once
J: TRBJ2-7
D: TRBD1
DNA: TGTGCCACCAGCAGAGATTTGAGGGACAGCTACGAGCAGTACTTC
CDR3: CATSRDLRDSYEQYF

V: TRBV18
size: .
J: TRBJ1-4
D: .
DNA: TGTGCCAGCTCACCACCGAGGCCGGGTAATGAAAAACTGTTTTTT
CDR3: CASSPPRPGNEKLFF

V: TRBV10-1
size: .
J: TRBJ2-4
D: .
DNA: TGCGCCAGCAGTACCGACCAGGGTGGGAACATTCAGTACTTC
CDR3: CASSTDQGGNIQYF

V: TRBV7-9
size: many
J: TRBJ2-1
D: .
DNA: TGTGCCAGCAGCCCAGGCATCTCGTATACGGATGAGCAGTTCTTC
CDR3: CASSPGISYTDEQFF

V: TRBV5-4
size: .
J: TRBJ1-6
D: .
DNA: TGTGCCAGCAGCTTGGTTGGCAATTCCCCCCTCCACTTT
CDR3: CASSLVGNSPLHF

V: TRBV28
size: .
J: TRBJ2-4
D: .
DNA: TGTGCCAGCAGTTTGCTCGGGGGAGGAACCAAAAACATTCAGTACTTC
CDR3: CASSLLGGGTKNIQYF

V: TRBV5-4
size: .
J: TRBJ1-1
D: .
DNA: TGTGCCAGCAGCCTGGACTTCCCTCCTGAAGCTTTCTTT
CDR3: CASSLDFPPEAFF

V: TRBV4-1
size: .
J: TRBJ1-6
D: .
DNA: TGCGCCAGCAGCCCACAACAGAAGATTTATAATTCACCCCTCCACTTT
CDR3: CASSPQQKIYNSPLHF

V: TRBV5-1
size: .
J: TRBJ2-5
D: TRBD2
DNA: TGCGCCAGCACCTTACTAGCGGCGGAGGAGACCCAGTACTTC
CDR3: CASTLLAAEETQYF

V: TRBV4-1
size: once
J: TRBJ2-3
D: TRBD2
DNA: TGCGCCAGCAGCCAGAGGGCTAGCGGGAGCACAGATACGCAGTATTTT
CDR3: CASSQRASGSTDTQYF

V: TRBV19
size: .
J: TRBJ2-7
D: .
DNA: TGTGCCAGTAGTCCCGCGAGGGTGAGCCACGAGCAGTACTTC
CDR3: CASSPARVSHEQYF

V: TRBV10-2
size: once
J: TRBJ1-2
D: .
DNA: TGCGCCAGTATCCGGGACTTGAATAGAGTTAGCTATGGCTACACCTTC
CDR3: CASIRDLNRVSYGYTF

V: TRBV28
size: once
J: TRBJ1-2
D: .
DNA: TGTGCCAGCAGTTCCCTGACAGCAGGCTACACCTTC
CDR3: CASSSLTAGYTF

V: TRBV24-1
size: .
J: TRBJ2-7
D: .
DNA: TGTGCCACCAGTGACCCCTTTAGGCCGGCGGGGTTGGAGCAGTACTTC
CDR3: CATSDPFRPAGLEQYF

V: TRBV11-3
size: .
J: TRBJ2-7
D: TRBD2
DNA: TGTGCCAGCAGCAGGGGAAGCGGGGAAAGCGAGCAGTACTTC
CDR3: CASSRGSGESEQYF

V: TRBV19
size: .
J: TRBJ2-6
D: .
DNA: TGTGCCAGTAGTATAGGTACAGGCTCCCTCTCTGGGGCCAACGTCCTGACTTTC
CDR3: CASSIGTGSLSGANVLTF

V: TRBV7-2
size: once
J: TRBJ1-6
D: TRBD1
DNA: TGTGCCAGCAGCTTAGTGACAGGGGGAAATTCACCCCTCCACTTT
CDR3: CASSLVTGGNSPLHF

V: TRBV7-9
size: .
J: TRBJ1-1
D: .
DNA: TGTGCCAGCAGCTCGGGGATGAACACTGAAGCTTTCTTT
CDR3: CASSSGMNTEAFF

V: TRBV18
size: .
J: TRBJ1-3
D: TRBD1
DNA: TGTGCCAGCTCGGCGACAGGGTACGACACCATATATTTT
CDR3: CASSATGYDTIYF

V: TRBV5-5
size: .
J: TRBJ2-4
D: TRBD1
DNA: TGTGCCAGCACCGGGGGACAGGGACTAGCCAAAAACATTCAGTACTTC
CDR3: CASTGGQGLAKNIQYF

V: TRBV3-1/TRBV3-2
size: .
J: TRBJ1-1
D: .
DNA: TGTGCCAGCACTAAGGGGGTAGGGAACACTGAAGCTTTCTTT
CDR3: CASTKGVGNTEAFF

V: TRBV6-5
size: .
J: TRBJ2-7
D: TRBD1
DNA: TGTGCCAGCAGTTACCTAGACAGGGGGAGGCAGTACTTC
CDR3: CASSYLDRGRQYF

V: TRBV18
size: once
J: TRBJ2-5
D: .
DNA: TGTGCCAGCTCACCTTTGGGGGCCCAAGAGACCCAGTACTTC
CDR3: CASSPLGAQETQYF

V: TRBV9
size: .
J: TRBJ1-5
D: .
DNA: TGTGCCAGCAGCGTAGAGCCGGTACAGCCCCAGCATTTT
CDR3: CASSVEPVQPQHF

V: TRBV7-6
size: .
J: TRBJ2-7
D: TRBD1
DNA: TGTGCCAGCAGCGCAATACAGGGGGGTTTGGGCGAGCAGTACTTC
CDR3: CASSAIQGGLGEQYF